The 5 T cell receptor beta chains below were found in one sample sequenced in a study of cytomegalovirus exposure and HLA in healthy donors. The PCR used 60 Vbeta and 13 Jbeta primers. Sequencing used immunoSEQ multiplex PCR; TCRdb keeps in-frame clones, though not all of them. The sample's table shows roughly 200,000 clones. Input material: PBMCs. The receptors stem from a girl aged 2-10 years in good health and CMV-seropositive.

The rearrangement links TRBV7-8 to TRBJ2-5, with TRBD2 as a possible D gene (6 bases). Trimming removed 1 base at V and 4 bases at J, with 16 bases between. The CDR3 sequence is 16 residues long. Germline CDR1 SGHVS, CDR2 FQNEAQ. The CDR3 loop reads CASSLVRELVRETQYF. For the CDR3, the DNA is TGTGCCAGCAGCTTAGTTCGGGAGTTGGTACGAGAGACCCAGTACTTC. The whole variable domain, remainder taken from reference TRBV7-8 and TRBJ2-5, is GAGVSQSPRYKVAKRGQDVALRCDPISGHVSLFWYQQALGQGPEFLTYFQNEAQLDKSGLPSDRFFAERPEGSVSTLKIQRTQQEDSAVYLCASSLVRELVRETQYFGPGTRLLVL.

The CDR3 nucleotides are TGCGCCAGCCAGGGGACAGGGGGCATGGGGACCCAGTACTTC. It codes for CASQGTGGMGTQYF. This rearrangement joins TRBV4-1 to TRBJ2-5; 12 nucleotides match TRBD1. Germline-derived CDR1 and CDR2 are MGHRA and YSYEKL. CDR3 length: 14 residues. V lost 8 bases to trimming and J lost 7 bases; unmatched junction nucleotides: 8.

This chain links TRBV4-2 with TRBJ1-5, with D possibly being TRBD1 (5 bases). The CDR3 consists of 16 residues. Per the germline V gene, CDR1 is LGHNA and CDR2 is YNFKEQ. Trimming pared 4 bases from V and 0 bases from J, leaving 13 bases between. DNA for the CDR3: TGTGCCAGCAGCCCACGCGGGGGGGATAGCAATCAGCCCCAGCATTTT. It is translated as CASSPRGGDSNQPQHF.

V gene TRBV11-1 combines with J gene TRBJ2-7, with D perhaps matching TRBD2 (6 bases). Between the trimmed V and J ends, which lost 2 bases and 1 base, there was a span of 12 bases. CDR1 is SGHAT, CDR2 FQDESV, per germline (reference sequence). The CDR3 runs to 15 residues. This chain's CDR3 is CASSLLTSKSYEQYF. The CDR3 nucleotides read TGTGCCAGCAGCTTACTTACTAGCAAGTCCTACGAGCAGTACTTC.

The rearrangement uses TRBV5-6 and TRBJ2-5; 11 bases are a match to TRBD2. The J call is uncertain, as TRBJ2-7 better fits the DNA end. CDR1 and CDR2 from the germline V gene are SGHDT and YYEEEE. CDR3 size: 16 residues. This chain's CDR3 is CASSLEKASGRSEQYF. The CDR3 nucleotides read TGTGCCAGCAGCTTGGAAAAGGCTAGCGGGAGGTCCGAGCAGTACTTC.